This TCR beta chain came from a study of early T cells in non-severe SARS-CoV-2 infection. TCRdb re-derived calls from the 5' RACE reads in MiXCR, one entry per CDR3 protein. The table lists about 58,000 distinct CDR3 sequences, over 9.5% of them singletons. This clonotype was counted between two and nine times. CDR3 size: 15 residues. Trimming pared 0 bases from V and 1 base from J, leaving 9 bases between. This TCR came from an adult who was a healthcare worker with PCR-confirmed SARS-CoV-2 infection or an uninfected control (not recorded which). Input material: whole blood. The J gene is TRBJ2-5, the V gene TRBV23-1, with D hard to call. TRBV23-1 is reported as an ORF; its role is uncertain. CDR3 DNA sequence: TGCGCCAGCAGTCAATCAGTCTGTCTCCAAGAGACCCAGTACTTC. As protein: CASSQSVCLQETQYF.